A single sample gave rise to the 17 T cell receptor beta chains below, sequenced in a study of T-cell memory formation after mild COVID-19. TCRdb ran MiXCR on the 5' RACE reads and lists one entry per CDR3 protein. The data contain a few hundred thousand distinct CDR3 sequences, less than 25% of them seen just once; the ten biggest clones take up roughly a fifth. The sample comprised PBMCs or a T cell subset sorted from them (not recorded which). These receptors were taken from a man younger than 35 who had mild COVID-19 (a few samples of this study predate the infection). Cell type and time point are not known.

This clonotype has only a few counts. The rearrangement uses TRBV4-1 and TRBJ1-1, with D unresolved. CDR1 is MGHRA and CDR2 is YSYEKL in the germline V gene. V lost 2 bases to trimming and J lost 1 base, with 11 bases between them. The CDR3 is made up of 15 amino acids. This CDR3 is CASSQRPDGNTEAFF. The CDR3 nucleotides read TGCGCCAGCAGCCAACGCCCGGACGGGAACACTGAAGCTTTCTTT.

This clonotype was detected many times. The rearrangement uses TRBV19 and TRBJ1-1; 10 positions match TRBD1. The CDR3 spans 17 residues. Unmatched junction bases numbered 14, after V lost 7 bases and J lost 3 bases. CDR1 LNHDA and CDR2 SQIVND come from the germline V gene (reference sequence). The CDR3 DNA sequence: TGTGCCAGTAATTCCTATGACAGGGGGCAAGAGGACACTGAAGCTTTCTTT. It translates to CASNSYDRGQEDTEAFF. Looking up the rest from reference TRBV19 and TRBJ1-1 gives the full variable domain: DGGITQSPKYLFRKEGQNVTLSCEQNLNHDAMYWYRQDPGQGLRLIYYSQIVNDFQKGDIAEGYSVSREKKESFPLTVTSAQKNPTAFYLCASNSYDRGQEDTEAFFGQGTRLTVV.

This chain links TRBV7-6 with TRBJ2-1; possibly TRBD1 or TRBD2 for D (5 bases each). Germline-derived CDR1 and CDR2 are SGHVS and FNYEAQ. The CDR3 runs 14 residues. Trimming removed 5 bases from V and 6 bases from J, with 14 bases in between. CDR3 DNA: TGTGCCAGCAGCATTCGGGACGGGGCCAATGAGCAGTTCTTC. Protein product: CASSIRDGANEQFF.

This clonotype occurred a few times. This sequence joins TRBV28 and TRBJ1-2; D remains unclear. Germline values: CDR1 MDHEN, CDR2 SYDVKM. The CDR3 is made up of 12 amino acids. Trimming cost V 6 bases and J 4 bases, with 9 bases left between them. The CDR3 sequence is CASRWDIYGYTF. CDR3 sequence (DNA): TGTGCCAGCAGGTGGGATATCTATGGCTACACCTTC.

This clonotype was picked up many times. The rearrangement links TRBV20-1 to TRBJ2-2, with 8 bases that match TRBD2. V trimming: 2 bases; J trimming: 9 bases; junction bases outside the gene matches: 8. Looked up from germline, CDR1 is DFQATT and CDR2 is SNEGSKA (reference sequence). The CDR3 consists of 14 residues. In DNA, the CDR3 is TGCAGTGCTAGACCCTCATTTAGCGGGAGGGAGCTGTTTTTT. It codes for CSARPSFSGRELFF.

This clonotype was observed a few times. V and J are TRBV20-1 and TRBJ2-7, with 13 bases fitting TRBD2. The junction had 2 bases not matched to a gene; V was cut back by 3 bases and J by 3 bases. Per the germline V gene, CDR1 is DFQATT and CDR2 is SNEGSKA (reference sequence). This CDR3 has 14 amino acids. The CDR3 protein is CSASGTSGVYEQYF. CDR3 in DNA: TGCAGTGCTAGTGGGACTAGCGGGGTCTACGAGCAGTACTTC.

In its sample, this clonotype was seen a few times. J is TRBJ2-5 and V is TRBV5-1; D could derive from TRBD1 or TRBD2 (6 bases each). This CDR3 has 15 residues. V was shortened by 4 bases and J by 5 bases, with 18 bases between the two germline ends. Germline-derived CDR1 and CDR2 are SGHRS and YFSETQ. DNA of the CDR3: TGCGCCAGCAGCGACCGGCCGGGGGCTGAGGAGACCCAGTACTTC. Protein: CASSDRPGAEETQYF. Complete variable domain (other parts from reference TRBV5-1 and TRBJ2-5): KAGVTQTPRYLIKTRGQQVTLSCSPISGHRSVSWYQQTPGQGLQFLFEYFSETQRNKGNFPGRFSGRQFSNSRSEMNVSTLELGDSALYLCASSDRPGAEETQYFGPGTRLLVL.

This clonotype came up many times. The genes are TRBV12-3 or TRBV12-4 and TRBJ2-7; 11 bases match TRBD1. The CDR3 sequence is 14 residues long. Unmatched junction bases numbered 4, after V lost 6 bases and J lost 3 bases. DNA of the CDR3: TGTGCCAGCAGGACCGGGACAGGGGGCTACGAGCAGTACTTC. The encoded protein is CASRTGTGGYEQYF.

The chain uses TRBV19 and TRBJ2-2, with no clear D. Germline loops: CDR1 LNHDA, CDR2 SQIVND (reference sequence). V lost 10 bases and J 5 bases, leaving 11 bases between the germline ends. This CDR3 comprises 12 residues. The CDR3 is CATRGPTGELFF. CDR3 bases: TGTGCCACCAGAGGTCCGACCGGGGAGCTGTTTTTT.

This rearrangement joins TRBV3-1 to TRBJ2-7; 7 bases match TRBD2. The CDR3 loop spans 15 amino acids. The germline V gene has CDR1 LGHDT and CDR2 YNNKEL (reference sequence). Trimming cost V 0 bases and J 5 bases; bases outside gene matches: 7. CDR3 DNA sequence: TGTGCCAGCAGCCAAGATCTGCGGGGGATCGACGAGCAGTACTTC. This encodes CASSQDLRGIDEQYF.

The chain has TRBV11-2 and TRBJ2-1; 13 bases fit TRBD2. The germline gives CDR1 SGHAT, CDR2 FQNNGV. Unmatched junction bases numbered 7, after V lost 4 bases and J lost 10 bases. The CDR3 runs 15 residues. The CDR3 sequence: CASSWTSGRSQEQFF. The CDR3 DNA is TGTGCCAGCAGCTGGACTAGCGGGAGATCTCAGGAGCAGTTCTTC.

This clonotype showed up just a few times. The chain uses TRBV4-3 and TRBJ2-1, with 13 nucleotides matching TRBD2. The CDR3 is made up of 17 amino acids. Germline CDR1 reads LGHNA; CDR2 reads YSLEER. The trim removed 3 bases at V and 7 bases at J, leaving 9 bases unmatched. The CDR3 bases are TGCGCCAGCAGCCACCCTGGGACTAGCGGGGTGAAGAATGAGCAGTTCTTC. Amino acid sequence: CASSHPGTSGVKNEQFF.

The chain combines TRBV7-6 with TRBJ1-5, with unresolved D. This CDR3 has 13 amino acids. Germline V lookup: CDR1 SGHVS, CDR2 FNYEAQ. V shed 8 bases and J shed 2 bases, with 10 bases lying between them. DNA of the CDR3: TGTGCCAGCGGAGATGGAGGCAATCAGCCCCAGCATTTT. Protein: CASGDGGNQPQHF. Based on the CDR3 plus reference TRBV7-6 and TRBJ1-5, the full variable domain is GAGVSQSPRYKVTKRGQDVALRCDPISGHVSLYWYRQALGQGPEFLTYFNYEAQQDKSGLPNDRFSAERPEGSISTLTIQRTEQRDSAMYRCASGDGGNQPQHFGDGTRLSIL.

This clonotype has more than one count but fewer than ten. The gene calls are TRBV27 and TRBJ1-5; TRBD1 matches 7 bases. Germline assignment: CDR1 MNHEY and CDR2 SMNVEV (reference sequence). V shed 5 bases, J shed 6 bases, and the junction held 10 bases outside the gene matches. This CDR3 contains 15 residues. CDR3 in DNA: TGTGCCAGCAGTGTGGGGACACAGGGGCGTCAGCCCCAGCATTTT. It encodes CASSVGTQGRQPQHF.

V usage is TRBV6-1 and J usage is TRBJ1-5, with 8 bases that match TRBD1. CDR1 is MNHNS and CDR2 is SASEGT in the germline V gene. The CDR3 loop spans 16 amino acids. V gave up 3 bases and J gave up 3 bases; unmatched junction bases: 7. CDR3 bases: TGTGCCAGCAGTGAGCGACAGGGGAATGCCAATCAGCCCCAGCATTTT. Translating gives CASSERQGNANQPQHF.

The CDR3 is CASTPGVGGQPQHF. The DNA of the CDR3 is TGTGCCAGCACCCCCGGGGTCGGAGGTCAGCCCCAGCATTTT. This chain joins TRBV12-3 or TRBV12-4 and TRBJ1-5; unclear D gene. Trimming shortened V by 7 bases and J by 6 bases, and 16 bases separated the two germline ends. The CDR3 has 14 residues.

This chain joins TRBV6-5 and TRBJ2-3, with D possibly called TRBD1 or TRBD2 (5 bases each). This CDR3 has 17 residues. Germline-derived CDR1 and CDR2 are MNHEY and SVGAGI. V was cut by 2 bases and J by 7 bases, with 22 bases left in between. The CDR3 DNA reads as TGTGCCAGCAGTTACGGGGTAAAGGGGTCTAGGGAGTATACGCAGTATTTT. Translated, it gives CASSYGVKGSREYTQYF.